This entry describes one T cell receptor (beta chain). What it recognizes is unknown. The sample originates from a study of early T cells in non-severe SARS-CoV-2 infection. About the research overall: Unsorted whole-blood RNA was sequenced in bulk, leaving chains unpaired.

Study-level results: Matches to VDJdb favored anti-spike CD8 responses and missed private and CD4 specificities.

cDNA molecules, individually, were tagged with unique molecular identifiers. A single record per CDR3 protein comes from TCRdb applying MiXCR to the 5' RACE reads. The sample yields roughly 55,000 distinct CDR3 sequences, 11% seen once. Germline CDR1 is SGHTA and CDR2 is FQGNSA. V was trimmed by 5 bases and J by 1 base, leaving 22 bases between them. The CDR3 is 18 amino acids. Source material: whole blood. V is TRBV7-2 and J is TRBJ2-3; possibly TRBD2 for D (6 bases). The TCR sequence derives from an adult who was a healthcare worker with PCR-confirmed SARS-CoV-2 infection or an uninfected control (not recorded which). The CDR3 sequence: CASSPPMGTGDRTDTQYF. DNA of the CDR3: TGTGCCAGCAGCCCGCCCATGGGGACGGGAGACCGCACAGATACGCAGTATTTT. The full variable domain, rest sourced from reference TRBV7-2 and TRBJ2-3, is GAGVSQSPSNKVTEKGKDVELRCDPISGHTALYWYRQSLGQGLEFLIYFQGNSAPDKSGLPSDRFSAERTGGSVSTLTIQRTQQEDSAVYLCASSPPMGTGDRTDTQYFGPGTRLTVL.